These 31 T cell receptor beta chains were sequenced from one sample in a study of shared clonotypes between healthy human individuals (dated by TCRdb to 2020 to 2022). Library preparation employed the immunoSEQ multiplex PCR assay. This immuneACCESS table, as held by TCRdb, lists in-frame sequences with V and J called but not all clones. Of the missing ones, under half trace to an unresolved V gene in checked studies; the others have no known cause. The sample includes 600,000 to 750,000 clones, with around 70% observed a single time. The top ten hold around 1.7% of the sample. Sequencing was done on a sample of memory CD4+ T cells sorted from blood. Explained via the paper, the cell subset or site label denotes: CD45RA-negative fraction. These receptors all stem from a woman in her 30s in good health.

The chain recombines TRBV28 with TRBJ1-2; 7 bases line up with TRBD1. The V gene's germline CDR1 is MDHEN and CDR2 SYDVKM. V shed 6 bases and J 0 bases; nucleotides not matched to a gene: 4. The CDR3 has 14 amino acids. The CDR3: CASRSGQTNYGYTF. The DNA of the CDR3 is TGTGCCAGCAGGTCGGGACAGACTAACTATGGCTACACCTTC.

This clone turned up a few times. The chain links TRBV28 to TRBJ2-7; D is unclear. CDR3 length: 17 residues. Germline lookup yields CDR1 MDHEN and CDR2 SYDVKM. V shed 1 base and J shed 0 bases, with 16 bases lying between them. CDR3 loop: CASSLSFQWSASYEQYF. DNA for the CDR3: TGTGCCAGCAGTTTATCTTTTCAATGGTCGGCCTCCTACGAGCAGTACTTC.

J is TRBJ2-3 and V is TRBV2, with D hard to call. The CDR3 covers 14 residues. Germline V gene sequence: CDR1 SNHLY, CDR2 FYNNEI. V lost 7 bases and J 4 bases, leaving 15 bases between the germline ends. CDR3 in amino acids: CASTIVGMADTQYF. The CDR3 DNA reads TGTGCCAGCACTATAGTCGGAATGGCAGATACGCAGTATTTT.

The V call is TRBV25-1, the J call TRBJ2-5; TRBD1 matches at 10 bases. The V gene's germline CDR1 is MGHDK and CDR2 SYGVNS. The CDR3 loop spans 16 amino acids. Germline trimming cut 3 bases from V and 4 bases from J; bases unmatched to any gene: 8. DNA for the CDR3: TGTGCCAGCAGTGACTATATCGGACAGGGGGGAGAGACCCAGTACTTC. Amino acids: CASSDYIGQGGETQYF.

The genes are TRBV15 and TRBJ2-7; D may be TRBD1 (5 bases). The CDR3 consists of 14 residues. Germline lookup yields CDR1 LNHNV and CDR2 YYDKDF (reference sequence). V was shortened by 2 bases and J by 2 bases, with 10 bases between the two germline ends. As DNA, the CDR3 is TGTGCCACCAGCAGACAACAGGTTGCCTACGAGCAGTACTTC. Its translation: CATSRQQVAYEQYF.

This chain links TRBV7-9 with TRBJ2-3; 9 bases align to TRBD2. The germline V gene has CDR1 SEHNR and CDR2 FQNEAQ (reference sequence). V shed 5 bases and J 5 bases; nucleotides not matched to a gene: 14. This CDR3 is 17 amino acids long. The CDR3 coding sequence is TGTGCCAGCAGCCAACTTCGGGCGGGAGGGCCACAAGATACGCAGTATTTT. Residues: CASSQLRAGGPQDTQYF.

This clone was seen just once. The V call is TRBV20-1, the J call TRBJ2-7, with D unresolved. CDR3 length: 10 residues. Trimming removed 5 bases from V and 9 bases from J, with 11 bases in between. The germline V gene has CDR1 DFQATT and CDR2 SNEGSKA (reference sequence). The CDR3 reads CSAGIGSQYF. DNA for the CDR3: TGCAGTGCTGGTATCGGATCGCAGTACTTC.

This clone was seen repeatedly, ten times or more. The sample carries other DNA sequences with the same CDR3. This chain uses TRBV20-1 with TRBJ2-7, with 7 bases lining up with TRBD2. Germline CDR1 DFQATT, CDR2 SNEGSKA (reference sequence). The CDR3 has 11 amino acids. V was clipped by 6 bases and J by 4 bases; unmatched bases: 3. CDR3 bases: TGCAGTGCCGGACTAGTATACGAGCAGTACTTC. This codes for CSAGLVYEQYF.

The J gene is TRBJ2-3, the V gene TRBV9; 7 positions agree with TRBD2. This CDR3 region has 15 residues. Germline V gene data show CDR1 as SGDLS and CDR2 as YYNGEE. Trimming took 7 bases from V and 0 from J; bases not matched to a gene: 8. CDR3 in amino acids: CASGGTTSSTDTQYF. The CDR3 region has the DNA TGTGCCAGCGGCGGGACTACTTCAAGCACAGATACGCAGTATTTT.

The chain employs TRBV2 and TRBJ2-5; maybe TRBD1 (5 bases). The DNA end favors TRBJ2-7, so the J call may be wrong. From germline, CDR1 is SNHLY and CDR2 FYNNEI. The CDR3 is 14 amino acids. CDR3 region: CASSNQGSGYEQYF. CDR3 bases: TGTGCCAGCAGTAATCAGGGTTCGGGTTACGAGCAGTACTTC.

The rearrangement links TRBV6-1 to TRBJ2-7; 8 bases line up with TRBD2. The CDR3 has 15 residues. Trimming cost V 2 bases and J 4 bases; bases outside gene matches: 7. Germline CDR1 and CDR2: MNHNS and SASEGT. Written as DNA, the CDR3 is TGTGCCAGCAGTGAAACTACCACTAGCGGTTACGAGCAGTACTTC. It translates to CASSETTTSGYEQYF.

This clone was picked up one time. This sequence joins TRBV27 and TRBJ2-7; no definite D call. V was pared by 7 bases and J by 7 bases, with 20 bases between. CDR3 length: 14 amino acids. CDR1 is MNHEY, CDR2 SMNVEV, per germline (reference sequence). As DNA, the CDR3 is TGTGCCAGCACGGAAATAGCAGGACGTAGTGAGCAGTACTTC. It translates to CASTEIAGRSEQYF.

CDR3: CASSLLAGAPNEQFF. As DNA, the CDR3 is TGTGCCAGCAGCTTATTAGCGGGAGCCCCCAATGAGCAGTTCTTC. The V gene is TRBV11-2, the J gene TRBJ2-1; 9 bases are shared with TRBD2. Germline CDR1 SGHAT, CDR2 FQNNGV. The CDR3 extends over 15 amino acids. J was trimmed by 6 bases and V by 2 bases; bases with no gene match: 5.

The chain couples TRBV7-8 to TRBJ2-5; D possibly corresponds to TRBD1 (7 bases). V was shortened by 3 bases and J by 2 bases, with 16 bases between the two germline ends. In germline, CDR1 is SGHVS, CDR2 FQNEAQ. The CDR3 spans 16 residues. The chain's CDR3 is CASSFNAGGPQETQYF. In DNA, the CDR3 is TGTGCCAGCAGCTTTAATGCAGGGGGGCCACAAGAGACCCAGTACTTC.

There are a few counts of this clone. V usage is TRBV7-9 and J usage is TRBJ2-6; D possibly corresponds to TRBD1 (6 bases). The CDR3 has 17 amino acids. CDR1 is SEHNR and CDR2 is FQNEAQ in the germline V gene (reference sequence). V dropped 5 bases and J dropped 0 bases, with 14 bases sitting between them. In nucleotides, the CDR3 is TGTGCCAGCAGCACGACAGGAACATACTCTGGGGCCAACGTCCTGACTTTC. It specifies CASSTTGTYSGANVLTF.

This clone was seen more than once but under ten times. The chain employs TRBV29-1 and TRBJ1-1; 7 bases agree with TRBD1. The CDR3 is 12 residues long. V was clipped by 7 bases and J by 5 bases; unmatched bases: 7. Germline values: CDR1 SQVTM, CDR2 ANQGSEA. The CDR3 is CSADRDVTEAFF. CDR3 coding DNA: TGCAGCGCAGACAGGGATGTTACTGAAGCTTTCTTT. The whole variable domain, filled in from reference TRBV29-1 and TRBJ1-1, reads SAVISQKPSRDICQRGTSLTIQCQVDSQVTMMFWYRQQPGQSLTLIATANQGSEATYESGFVIDKFPISRPNLTFSTLTVSNMSPEDSSIYLCSADRDVTEAFFGQGTRLTVV.

The rearrangement links TRBV5-4 to TRBJ1-5; no firm D call. Per germline, CDR1 SGHNT and CDR2 YYREEE (reference sequence). The CDR3 extends over 15 amino acids. V was shortened by 2 bases and J by 6 bases, with 15 bases between the two germline ends. The CDR3 is CASSLNPQAGQPQHF. In DNA, the CDR3 is TGTGCCAGCAGCTTAAATCCCCAGGCGGGTCAGCCCCAGCATTTT.

The chain couples TRBV19 to TRBJ2-7, with 8 bases fitting TRBD1. The CDR3 extends over 14 amino acids. Germline values: CDR1 LNHDA, CDR2 SQIVND (reference sequence). V lost 9 bases and J lost 1; bases outside the gene matches: 8. CDR3 amino acids: CASRPTGESYEQYF. DNA of the CDR3: TGTGCCAGCCGACCGACAGGGGAGTCCTACGAGCAGTACTTC. Using reference TRBV19 and TRBJ2-7 for the parts outside the CDR3, the full variable domain is DGGITQSPKYLFRKEGQNVTLSCEQNLNHDAMYWYRQDPGQGLRLIYYSQIVNDFQKGDIAEGYSVSREKKESFPLTVTSAQKNPTAFYLCASRPTGESYEQYFGPGTRLTVT.

V gene TRBV28 combines with J gene TRBJ1-2; D remains ambiguous. CDR3 size: 16 residues. The ends were cut back, 3 bases at V and 2 bases at J, with 16 bases in the middle. Looked up from germline, CDR1 is MDHEN and CDR2 is SYDVKM. Here the CDR3 reads CASSLEMEVLNYGYTF. DNA of the CDR3: TGTGCCAGCAGTTTGGAAATGGAGGTCTTGAACTATGGCTACACCTTC.

The chain uses TRBV5-5 and TRBJ2-6; D not resolved. Trimming cost V 4 bases and J 2 bases, with 13 bases left between them. The length of the CDR3 is 16 residues. The germline V gene encodes CDR1 SGHKS and CDR2 YYEKEE (reference sequence). The CDR3 reads CASSLRTPPGANVLTF. The CDR3 DNA is TGTGCCAGCAGCCTACGAACCCCCCCTGGGGCCAACGTCCTGACTTTC.

The rearrangement joins TRBV16 to TRBJ2-1; TRBD2 matches 12 bases. Germline lookup yields CDR1 KGHSY and CDR2 FQNENV. Trimming removed 5 bases from V and 6 bases from J; junction bases left unmatched: 5. This CDR3 is 15 amino acids long. The CDR3 is CASSTLTSGSNEQFF. For the CDR3, the DNA is TGTGCCAGCAGCACACTGACTAGCGGGAGCAATGAGCAGTTCTTC.

This chain uses TRBV15 with TRBJ2-5, with 7 bases matching TRBD1. This CDR3 is 12 amino acids long. Germline trimming cut 6 bases from V and 5 bases from J; bases unmatched to any gene: 3. In germline, CDR1 is LNHNV, CDR2 YYDKDF (reference sequence). In DNA form, the CDR3 reads TGTGCCACCAGGAGGGGGCTGGAGACCCAGTACTTC. It encodes CATRRGLETQYF.

V gene TRBV19 combines with J gene TRBJ2-1, with D hard to call. Trimming left V 5 bases short and J 4 bases short, with 12 bases between. Germline V gives CDR1 LNHDA, CDR2 SQIVND (reference sequence). The CDR3 is made up of 14 amino acids. CDR3 in amino acids: CASSRSSPYNEQFF. CDR3 DNA: TGTGCCAGTAGTCGCAGTTCCCCTTACAATGAGCAGTTCTTC.

The chain carries TRBV5-1 and TRBJ2-1; 7 bases map to TRBD1. Germline trimming cut 4 bases from V and 7 bases from J; bases unmatched to any gene: 5. Germline CDR1 and CDR2: SGHRS and YFSETQ. The CDR3 spans 13 residues. In DNA form, the CDR3 reads TGCGCCAGCAGCGAACAACAGGGGAATGAGCAGTTCTTC. This codes for CASSEQQGNEQFF.

The chain recombines TRBV6-6 with TRBJ2-7; 12 nucleotides agree with TRBD2. This CDR3 is 14 amino acids long. The trim removed 7 bases at V and 9 bases at J, leaving 10 bases unmatched. Germline-derived CDR1 and CDR2 are MNHNY and SVGAGI (reference sequence). This CDR3 reads CASNPGLAGRVQYF. In DNA form, the CDR3 reads TGTGCCAGCAACCCAGGACTAGCGGGGCGGGTGCAGTACTTC.

This clone occurred once. The chain couples TRBV15 to TRBJ2-2; TRBD1 agrees at 9 bases. CDR3 length: 18 amino acids. Germline loops: CDR1 LNHNV, CDR2 YYDKDF (reference sequence). V trimming: 3 bases; J trimming: 4 bases; junction bases outside the gene matches: 12. This chain's CDR3 is CATSSQNPGTGSTGELFF. The DNA of the CDR3 is TGTGCCACCAGCAGTCAAAACCCCGGGACAGGGTCCACCGGGGAGCTGTTTTTT. Variable domain in full (rest from reference TRBV15 and TRBJ2-2): DAMVIQNPRYQVTQFGKPVTLSCSQTLNHNVMYWYQQKSSQAPKLLFHYYDKDFNNEADTPDNFQSRRPNTSFCFLDIRSPGLGDTAMYLCATSSQNPGTGSTGELFFGEGSRLTVL.

The gene calls are TRBV19 and TRBJ2-1; D is undetermined. Germline lookup yields CDR1 LNHDA and CDR2 SQIVND (reference sequence). Between the trimmed V and J ends, which lost 4 bases and 2 bases, there was a span of 15 bases. CDR3 length: 16 amino acids. CDR3: CASSRVSSTAYNEQFF. CDR3 DNA: TGTGCCAGTAGTAGGGTCAGCTCGACGGCCTACAATGAGCAGTTCTTC.

The chain is built from TRBV5-1 and TRBJ2-7; D might be TRBD2 (5 bases). Germline values: CDR1 SGHRS, CDR2 YFSETQ. Between the trimmed V and J ends, which lost 4 bases and 3 bases, there was a span of 11 bases. This CDR3 has 13 residues. The CDR3 is CASSMDGLYEQYF. The CDR3 nucleotides are TGCGCCAGCAGCATGGACGGACTCTACGAGCAGTACTTC. The full variable domain, rest sourced from reference TRBV5-1 and TRBJ2-7, is KAGVTQTPRYLIKTRGQQVTLSCSPISGHRSVSWYQQTPGQGLQFLFEYFSETQRNKGNFPGRFSGRQFSNSRSEMNVSTLELGDSALYLCASSMDGLYEQYFGPGTRLTVT.

CDR3 nucleotide sequence: TGTGCCAGCAGTTACTCGAGCGGACTCTACGAGCAGTACTTC. It translates to CASSYSSGLYEQYF. The chain is built from TRBV6-5 and TRBJ2-7; D may be TRBD2 (5 bases). Germline loops: CDR1 MNHEY, CDR2 SVGAGI. The CDR3 has 14 amino acids. V lost 0 bases and J lost 3, with 9 bases in between.

In the case of this clone: Given a much more abundant clone one base away, this may be a read error. This chain joins TRBV6-4 and TRBJ2-3; TRBD2 agrees at 12 bases. The CDR3 spans 14 residues. Germline lookup yields CDR1 MRHNA and CDR2 SNTAGT. V lost 5 bases, J lost 4 bases, and 1 base stayed unmatched. Here the CDR3 reads CASSLAGGPDTQYF. CDR3 bases: TGTGCCAGCAGTCTAGCGGGAGGGCCAGATACGCAGTATTTT.

As regards this clone: Different DNA sequences within this sample yield the same CDR3. This chain joins TRBV30 and TRBJ1-4; D possibly corresponds to TRBD1 (5 bases). Germline V gives CDR1 GTSNPN, CDR2 SVGIG (reference sequence). This CDR3 has 14 residues. The V end was cut by 0 bases, the J end by 3 bases, with 8 bases between. CDR3 amino acids: CAWSVGGPNEKLFF. CDR3 nucleotide sequence: TGTGCCTGGAGTGTCGGGGGACCTAATGAAAAACTGTTTTTT.